This passage covers 20 T cell receptor beta chains from one sample sequenced in a study of T cell responses to AZD1222 COVID-19 vaccine (dated by TCRdb to the early 2020s). The library was built by means of the immunoSEQ multiplex PCR assay. The source is immuneACCESS, and TCRdb retained only in-frame sequences with V and J called. Part of the clones is not carried over; for the studies checked, unresolved V genes explain less than half of this, and the remainder is unexplained. This sample holds tens of thousands of clones; about 87% were observed only once. Together, the top ten hold around 15% of the sample. The sample's time point label, decoded: baseline before first vaccination. The sample consisted of peripheral blood, taken on day 0 of AZD1222 vaccination. These receptors were obtained from an adult in good health.

This clone was found once. This rearrangement joins TRBV18 to TRBJ1-1; no clear D. V lost 2 bases and J lost 1, with 5 bases in between. Per germline, CDR1 KGHSH and CDR2 LQKENI. The CDR3 is made up of 13 amino acids. Here the CDR3 DNA reads TGTGCCAGCTCACCAGGCAGGAACACTGAAGCTTTCTTT. Its translation is CASSPGRNTEAFF.

V gene TRBV24-1 combines with J gene TRBJ1-1; D perhaps matches TRBD1 (5 bases). The CDR3 is 15 residues long. V was pared by 7 bases and J by 1 base, with 15 bases between. The germline gives CDR1 KGHDR, CDR2 SFDVKD. DNA of the CDR3: TGTGCCACCAGGTCAACAGGTGGGGGGAACACTGAAGCTTTCTTT. Its protein product is CATRSTGGGNTEAFF.

The chain combines TRBV10-3 with TRBJ2-7; 8 bases match TRBD2. Germline-derived CDR1 and CDR2 are ENHRY and SYGVKD. The J segment lost 6 bases and the V segment lost 6 bases, leaving 4 bases of the junction unmatched. The CDR3 runs 12 residues. CDR3 amino acids: CAISDTSGEQYF. CDR3 nucleotide sequence: TGTGCCATCAGCGACACTAGCGGCGAGCAGTACTTC.

The CDR3 protein is CASSRVLAGETQYF. DNA for the CDR3: TGTGCCAGCAGCCGAGTACTAGCAGGGGAGACCCAGTACTTC. The V call is TRBV11-1, the J call TRBJ2-5, with D maybe TRBD2 (6 bases). V was clipped by 5 bases and J by 5 bases, with 15 bases between them. This CDR3 region has 14 residues. Germline-derived CDR1 and CDR2 are SGHAT and FQDESV (reference sequence).

This rearrangement joins TRBV25-1 to TRBJ1-1; a weak D match, TRBD1 (5 bases). Between the trimmed V and J ends, which lost 2 bases and 7 bases, there was a span of 11 bases. CDR1 and CDR2 from the germline V gene are MGHDK and SYGVNS. The CDR3 is made up of 13 amino acids. The CDR3 sequence: CASSERQGGEAFF. CDR3 bases: TGTGCCAGCAGTGAACGGCAGGGAGGTGAAGCTTTCTTT.

V usage is TRBV7-9 and J usage is TRBJ1-1; 8 bases are shared with TRBD1. The CDR3 is 18 amino acids. The ends lost 6 bases at V and 8 bases at J; junction bases unmatched: 23. The germline CDR1 and CDR2 sequences are SEHNR and FQNEAQ (reference sequence). Here the CDR3 DNA reads TGTGCCAGCAGACAACCCACCTCCCGGACAGGGAGAGGGGCGGAAGCTTTCTTT. This codes for CASRQPTSRTGRGAEAFF.

The chain combines TRBV2 with TRBJ1-3, with TRBD1 as a possible D gene (5 bases). V was cut by 3 bases and J by 4 bases, with 10 bases left in between. The germline gives CDR1 SNHLY, CDR2 FYNNEI. The CDR3 has 14 residues. CDR3 DNA sequence: TGTGCCAGCAGTGACCCGGGGCGCGGAAACACCATATATTTT. Translating it yields CASSDPGRGNTIYF.

The chain uses TRBV30 and TRBJ2-5, with a tentative D call TRBD2 (5 bases). V was cut by 2 bases and J by 1 base, with 8 bases left in between. The CDR3 is 13 residues long. Germline CDR1 reads GTSNPN; CDR2 reads SVGIG (reference sequence). The CDR3 DNA reads TGTGCCTGGAGTAGAGGGATCCAAGAGACCCAGTACTTC. This gives the protein CAWSRGIQETQYF.

V is TRBV7-2 and J is TRBJ1-5; TRBD1 agrees at 9 bases. From germline, CDR1 is SGHTA and CDR2 FQGNSA. The length of the CDR3 is 15 residues. V was pared by 5 bases and J by 3 bases, with 5 bases of the junction left unmatched. The CDR3 reads CASSPQGAANQPQHF. CDR3 nucleotide sequence: TGTGCCAGCAGCCCACAGGGGGCAGCCAATCAGCCCCAGCATTTT. The full variable domain, in which reference TRBV7-2 and TRBJ1-5 provide the parts outside the CDR3, is GAGVSQSPSNKVTEKGKDVELRCDPISGHTALYWYRQSLGQGLEFLIYFQGNSAPDKSGLPSDRFSAERTGGSVSTLTIQRTQQEDSAVYLCASSPQGAANQPQHFGDGTRLSIL.

V usage is TRBV7-2 and J usage is TRBJ1-2; D might be TRBD1 (5 bases). The V end lost 5 bases, the J end lost 5 bases, and 21 bases lay between the germline ends. The CDR3 totals 16 residues. Germline assignment: CDR1 SGHTA and CDR2 FQGNSA. The CDR3 sequence is CASSPQGPPATYGYTF. The CDR3 coding sequence is TGTGCCAGCAGCCCCCAGGGACCTCCCGCCACTTATGGCTACACCTTC. Full variable domain (rest looked up from reference TRBV7-2 and TRBJ1-2): GAGVSQSPSNKVTEKGKDVELRCDPISGHTALYWYRQSLGQGLEFLIYFQGNSAPDKSGLPSDRFSAERTGGSVSTLTIQRTQQEDSAVYLCASSPQGPPATYGYTFGSGTRLTVV.

J is TRBJ1-2 and V is TRBV12-3 or TRBV12-4; D remains unclear. The CDR3 runs 13 residues. The V end lost 2 bases, the J end lost 2 bases, and 6 bases lay between the germline ends. The CDR3 is CASSLRRNYGYTF. CDR3 DNA: TGTGCCAGCAGTTTAAGACGGAACTATGGCTACACCTTC.

The chain has TRBV27 and TRBJ2-1; D is perhaps TRBD1 (5 bases). V lost 5 bases, J lost 12 bases, and 14 bases lay in between. The CDR3 sequence is 12 residues long. CDR1 and CDR2 from the germline V gene are MNHEY and SMNVEV (reference sequence). In nucleotides, the CDR3 is TGTGCCAGCAGTCCCTTAGGGGAAGTGCAGTTCTTC. This gives the protein CASSPLGEVQFF.

The V and J genes are TRBV19 and TRBJ1-2, with a tentative D call TRBD1 (5 bases). V lost 6 bases to trimming and J lost 0 bases, with 26 bases between them. CDR1 is LNHDA, CDR2 SQIVND, per germline (reference sequence). The length of the CDR3 is 19 residues. CDR3: CASRSFWDDLRRANYGYTF. The CDR3 DNA reads as TGTGCCAGTAGAAGTTTTTGGGACGACCTCCGTAGGGCTAACTATGGCTACACCTTC.

In regard to this clone: Within the sample, other DNA sequences also encode this same CDR3. DNA of the CDR3: TGTGCCAGCAGCCCTCCGGGACTAGCGTTCAACGAGCAGTACTTC. Protein: CASSPPGLAFNEQYF. This chain connects TRBV7-2 to TRBJ2-7; 10 bases map to TRBD2. CDR1 is SGHTA and CDR2 is FQGNSA in the germline V gene. This CDR3 comprises 15 residues. The junction had 9 bases not matched to a gene; V was cut back by 5 bases and J by 5 bases.

The V and J genes are TRBV6-1 and TRBJ2-5; weak D call: TRBD2 (6 bases). Trimming took off 3 bases at V and 5 bases at J, with 13 bases between the two ends. CDR1 is MNHNS and CDR2 is SASEGT in the germline V gene. The CDR3 covers 14 residues. The CDR3 sequence: CASSDGTPRETQYF. The CDR3 DNA reads TGTGCCAGCAGTGATGGGACTCCAAGGGAGACCCAGTACTTC.

The rearrangement joins TRBV19 to TRBJ1-1; TRBD1 agrees at 8 bases. The CDR3 totals 15 residues. CDR1 and CDR2 from the germline V gene are LNHDA and SQIVND (reference sequence). J was trimmed by 1 base and V by 2 bases; bases with no gene match: 3. For the CDR3, the DNA is TGTGCCAGTAGTATACCAGGGGGCGAGAACACTGAAGCTTTCTTT. This codes for CASSIPGGENTEAFF.

The chain links TRBV5-1 to TRBJ2-7; TRBD2 aligns across 9 bases. This CDR3 region has 17 residues. V lost 5 bases to trimming and J lost 3 bases; unmatched junction nucleotides: 15. CDR1 and CDR2 (germline): SGHRS, YFSETQ. This CDR3 reads CASRQGRLAEENYEQYF. DNA of the CDR3: TGCGCCAGCAGACAGGGGCGACTAGCGGAAGAGAACTACGAGCAGTACTTC. The full variable domain, completed using reference TRBV5-1 and TRBJ2-7, is KAGVTQTPRYLIKTRGQQVTLSCSPISGHRSVSWYQQTPGQGLQFLFEYFSETQRNKGNFPGRFSGRQFSNSRSEMNVSTLELGDSALYLCASRQGRLAEENYEQYFGPGTRLTVT.

V and J are TRBV2 and TRBJ2-1; TRBD2 is a possible D gene (5 bases). Germline V gene data show CDR1 as SNHLY and CDR2 as FYNNEI. V lost 4 bases and J lost 4, with 11 bases in between. The CDR3 runs to 14 residues. This chain's CDR3 is CASSGSSSYNEQFF. The CDR3 DNA is TGTGCCAGCAGTGGATCTAGCTCTTACAATGAGCAGTTCTTC.

J is TRBJ1-4 and V is TRBV6-5, with a weak D call TRBD1 (5 bases). Trimming pared 2 bases from V and 4 bases from J, leaving 8 bases between. This CDR3 contains 14 residues. Germline V gene lookup returns CDR1 MNHEY and CDR2 SVGAGI. CDR3 in amino acids: CASSYEGSNEKLFF. The CDR3 DNA follows: TGTGCCAGCAGTTACGAGGGGAGTAATGAAAAACTGTTTTTT.

CDR3 protein: CASTSSSGANVLTF. CDR3 DNA sequence: TGTGCCAGCACCTCGAGCTCTGGGGCCAACGTCCTGACTTTC. The chain couples TRBV11-1 to TRBJ2-6; no clear D gene. V lost 7 bases to trimming and J lost 0 bases, with 7 bases between them. Germline CDR1 SGHAT, CDR2 FQDESV (reference sequence). This CDR3 has 14 amino acids.